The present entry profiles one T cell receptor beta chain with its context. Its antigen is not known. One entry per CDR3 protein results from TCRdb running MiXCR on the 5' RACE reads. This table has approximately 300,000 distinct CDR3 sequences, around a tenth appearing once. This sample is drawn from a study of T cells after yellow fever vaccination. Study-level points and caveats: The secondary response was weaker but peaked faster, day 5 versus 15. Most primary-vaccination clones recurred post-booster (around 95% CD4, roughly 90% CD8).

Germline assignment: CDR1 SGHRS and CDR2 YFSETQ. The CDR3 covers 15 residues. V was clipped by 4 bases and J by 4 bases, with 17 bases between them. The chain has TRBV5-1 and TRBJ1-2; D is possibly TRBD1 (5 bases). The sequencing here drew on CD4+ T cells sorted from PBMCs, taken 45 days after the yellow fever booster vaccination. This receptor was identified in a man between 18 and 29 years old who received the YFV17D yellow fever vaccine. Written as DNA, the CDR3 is TGCGCCAGCAGCCCTCAGAGACAGCCAGGCTATGGCTACACCTTC. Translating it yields CASSPQRQPGYGYTF.